Below, 3 T cell receptor beta chains from the same sample are listed, as sequenced in a study of tumor T cells in aggressive B-cell lymphoma. Data came from immunoSEQ multiplex PCR; TCRdb stores just in-frame clones and leaves some out. Counted here are approximately 750 clones, around nine tenths occurring once; the ten biggest clones make up approximately 5%. The sequenced sample consisted of tumor tissue. These receptor sequences come from an adult with diffuse large B cell lymphoma.

The rearrangement uses TRBV9 and TRBJ2-1, with 12 positions matching TRBD2. The CDR3 has 16 residues. Per the germline V gene, CDR1 is SGDLS and CDR2 is YYNGEE. V lost 4 bases, J lost 10 bases, and 12 bases stayed unmatched. As DNA, the CDR3 is TGTGCCAGCAGCTCTTGGACTAGCGGGACTGGGGGAGAGCAGTTCTTC. Protein product: CASSSWTSGTGGEQFF.

This clone appeared a single time. The chain couples TRBV15 to TRBJ1-6; D is undetermined. V was clipped by 0 bases and J by 8 bases, with 5 bases between them. Germline CDR1 reads LNHNV; CDR2 reads YYDKDF (reference sequence). The CDR3 contains 13 residues. CDR3: CATSRDGHSPLHF. CDR3 bases: TGTGCCACCAGCAGAGATGGGCATTCACCCCTCCACTTT.

The chain employs TRBV4-3 and TRBJ2-2, with D possibly TRBD2 on 5 matching bases. Germline CDR1 and CDR2: LGHNA and YSLEER. This CDR3 has 15 amino acids. The V end was cut by 0 bases, the J end by 1 base, with 6 bases between. CDR3 sequence: CASSQDRGNTGELFF. CDR3 sequence (DNA): TGCGCCAGCAGCCAAGATCGGGGGAACACCGGGGAGCTGTTTTTT.